These 6 T cell receptor beta chains were all obtained from the same sample, sequenced in a study of T cells after yellow fever vaccination (dated by TCRdb to the late 2010s). The intended sense of this specimen's treatment or condition label: live attenuated yellow fever vaccine strain. The library was generated by 5' RACE. Instrument on record: Illumina HiSeq 2500. The public reads were reanalyzed by TCRdb: fastp trimming at Q25, MiXCR alignment, in-frame beta chains only. Each CDR3 protein appears once, grouped with its most common genes and DNA. The sample yields some 110,000 distinct CDR3 sequences; about 7% were counted once. The ten most abundant clones make up roughly 2.6% of the sample. Sequenced here: CD4+ T cells sorted from PBMCs, sampled 10 to 11 days after the first yellow fever vaccination. These receptors were obtained from a young man who received the YFV17D yellow fever vaccine.

This chain connects TRBV6-5 to TRBJ2-5, with D possibly matching TRBD2 (5 bases). There are 14 residues in the CDR3. The V end was cut by 3 bases, the J end by 5 bases, with 13 bases between. Germline V gene lookup returns CDR1 MNHEY and CDR2 SVGAGI. CDR3 nucleotide sequence: TGTGCCAGCAGTTATAAGGTCCCGGGGGAGACCCAGTACTTC. Protein: CASSYKVPGETQYF.

This clonotype was seen ten or more times. The chain carries TRBV29-1 and TRBJ2-5, with 10 bases that match TRBD2. The CDR3 runs 15 residues. V was clipped by 5 bases and J by 1 base; unmatched bases: 7. Germline V gene sequence: CDR1 SQVTM, CDR2 ANQGSEA. Written as DNA, the CDR3 is TGCAGCGTTAGGGTAGCGGGGGGACTCCAAGAGACCCAGTACTTC. This encodes CSVRVAGGLQETQYF.

This clonotype was counted many times. J is TRBJ2-3 and V is TRBV4-3; TRBD2 matches 7 bases. CDR3 length: 14 residues. Unmatched junction bases numbered 1, after V lost 3 bases and J lost 1 base. The germline V gene has CDR1 LGHNA and CDR2 YSLEER. CDR3 sequence (DNA): TGCGCCAGCAGCCACGCGGGGGGCACAGATACGCAGTATTTT. Its protein product is CASSHAGGTDTQYF.

The CDR3 nucleotides read TGTGCCAGCAGCGGCAGCGGGGACTCCTACAATGAGCAGTTCTTC. Residues: CASSGSGDSYNEQFF. The V call is TRBV9, the J call TRBJ2-1; 7 bases align to TRBD2. This CDR3 region has 15 residues. The germline CDR1 and CDR2 sequences are SGDLS and YYNGEE. V lost 3 bases and J lost 0; bases outside the gene matches: 3.

This clonotype was counted at least ten times. The chain is built from TRBV5-1 and TRBJ1-6; tentative D call: TRBD1 (6 bases). The germline V and J ends were trimmed by 3 bases and 9 bases, with 13 bases remaining between them. Germline V lookup: CDR1 SGHRS, CDR2 YFSETQ. This CDR3 is built from 14 residues. The CDR3 DNA reads as TGCGCCAGCAGCTCGGGGGCAGGGCCTTCACCCCTCCACTTT. Its protein product is CASSSGAGPSPLHF.

This clonotype has ten or more counts. The chain joins TRBV7-2 to TRBJ2-1; 11 bases are shared with TRBD2. J lost 1 base, V lost 3 bases, and 2 bases had no gene match. The length of the CDR3 is 16 residues. Germline V gene sequence: CDR1 SGHTA, CDR2 FQGNSA. The CDR3: CASSLSSGGSYNEQFF. As DNA, the CDR3 is TGTGCCAGCAGCTTGTCTAGCGGGGGGTCCTACAATGAGCAGTTCTTC.